The T cell receptor beta chain described here comes from a study of cytomegalovirus exposure and HLA in healthy donors. This PCR relied on a set of 60 Vbeta primers and 13 Jbeta primers. The data were produced by immunoSEQ multiplex PCR, yet TCRdb's version contains in-frame clones alone and is incomplete. The data show about 130,000 clones, around 80% seen once. The CDR3 length is 15 residues. J was trimmed by 2 bases and V by 3 bases; bases with no gene match: 7. Germline V gene sequence: CDR1 GTSNPN, CDR2 SVGIG (reference sequence). The sample consisted of PBMCs. The sequence came from a female donor in good health and CMV-seronegative. V gene TRBV30 combines with J gene TRBJ1-2, with 9 bases identical to TRBD1. CDR3 loop: CAWSPGQGKNYGYTF. The CDR3 nucleotides are TGTGCCTGGAGCCCAGGACAGGGGAAGAACTATGGCTACACCTTC. The full variable domain, in which reference TRBV30 and TRBJ1-2 provide the parts outside the CDR3, is SQTIHQWPATLVQPVGSPLSLECTVEGTSNPNLYWYRQAAGRGLQLLFYSVGIGQISSEVPQNLSASRPQDRQFILSSKKLLLSDSGFYLCAWSPGQGKNYGYTFGSGTRLTVV.